This is a list of T cell receptor beta chains from one sample in a study of radiation and T cells in renal cell carcinoma. Measured with immunoSEQ multiplex PCR; TCRdb has only the in-frame clones, and not every one. The sample consists of 160,000 or so clones, roughly 90% of them appearing once. The material was blood, obtained from a patient whose treatment included radiotherapy and nephrectomy. The receptors here all came from a woman aged 50 to 65 with renal cell carcinoma. Each CDR3 is given with its conserved first and last residue. D genes are given only for firm matches. Some rows mark clone size as missing; the rest say once, few, many or name a class of expanded clone.

V	size	J	D	DNA	CDR3
TRBV7-9	NA	TRBJ1-2	NA	TGTGCCAGCAGCTTAGAGACCAATAACTATGGCTACACCTTC	CASSLETNNYGYTF
TRBV19	NA	TRBJ2-6	NA	TGTGCCAGTAGTATTGGTGCTACGGGAGGGGCCAACGTCCTGACTTTC	CASSIGATGGANVLTF
TRBV5-1	NA	TRBJ2-2	TRBD2	TGCGCCAGCAGCTTACCGACTAGCGCAAACACCGGGGAGCTGTTTTTT	CASSLPTSANTGELFF
TRBV6-6	NA	TRBJ1-1	NA	TGTGCCAGCAGTTACGACAGAAGCATGAACACTGAAGCTTTCTTT	CASSYDRSMNTEAFF
TRBV5-1	NA	TRBJ1-2	NA	TGCGCCAGCAGCTTGGGGGGGAGCTATGGCTACACCTTC	CASSLGGSYGYTF
TRBV2	once	TRBJ1-2	TRBD1	TGTGCCAGCACCTCGGGACAGCCTAACTATGGCTACACCTTC	CASTSGQPNYGYTF
TRBV5-1	once	TRBJ2-5	NA	TGCGCCAGCAGCCCGGGACTGATCCAAGAGACCCAGTACTTC	CASSPGLIQETQYF
TRBV5-4	NA	TRBJ1-1	NA	TGTGCCAGCAGTTTAAACACTGAAGCTTTCTTT	CASSLNTEAFF
TRBV7-9	few	TRBJ1-4	NA	TGTGCCAGCAGCTTAATTGAGGGTCTGGGTGAAAAACTGTTTTTT	CASSLIEGLGEKLFF
TRBV5-1	NA	TRBJ2-5	NA	TGCGCCAGCAGCTCAATGGGGTGGGAGACCCAGTACTTC	CASSSMGWETQYF
TRBV7-9	NA	TRBJ2-3	NA	TGTGCCAGCAGCTTAGATGGAACAGATACGCAGTATTTT	CASSLDGTDTQYF
TRBV5-1	NA	TRBJ2-7	NA	TGCGCCAGCAGCTTGGAAACAGTTACCTACGAGCAGTACTTC	CASSLETVTYEQYF
TRBV18	NA	TRBJ2-7	NA	TGTGCCAGCTCCCCTCGGTCTGCGGGGTACGAGCAGTACTTC	CASSPRSAGYEQYF
TRBV5-5	few	TRBJ1-1	NA	TGTGCCAGCAGCCCTGAAACATGGTCGCCTGAAGCTTTCTTT	CASSPETWSPEAFF
TRBV18	NA	TRBJ1-1	TRBD1	TGTGCCAGCTCACCGACAGGGGAGGGGAACACTGAAGCTTTCTTT	CASSPTGEGNTEAFF
TRBV10-2	NA	TRBJ1-2	NA	TGCGCCAGCAGGGAGACGACTAACTATGGCTACACCTTC	CASRETTNYGYTF
TRBV6-5	NA	TRBJ1-4	TRBD1	TGTGCCAGCAGTCGGACAGGGGTTAGTGAAAAACTGTTTTTT	CASSRTGVSEKLFF
TRBV10-3	NA	TRBJ2-7	NA	TGTGCCATCAGTAGGGACAACTCCTACGAGCAGTACTTC	CAISRDNSYEQYF
TRBV7-3	NA	TRBJ1-2	NA	TGTGCCAGCAGCTCCTTAGGACAGTTTCAAGCTAACTATGGCTACACCTTC	CASSSLGQFQANYGYTF
TRBV5-1	once	TRBJ1-1	NA	TGCGCCAGCAGCGTTAACGCAGGGACGAACACTGAAGCTTTCTTT	CASSVNAGTNTEAFF
TRBV7-2	once	TRBJ2-1	NA	TGTGCCAGCAGAGAGTACAGGAACTACAATGAGCAGTTCTTC	CASREYRNYNEQFF
TRBV18	NA	TRBJ2-1	NA	TGTGCCAGCTCACCAACGAGACAGTTTGCCTACAATGAGCAGTTCTTC	CASSPTRQFAYNEQFF
TRBV6-5	NA	TRBJ2-1	NA	TGTGCCAGCAGAGCCCAGGCTTACAATGAGCAGTTCTTC	CASRAQAYNEQFF
TRBV6-1	once	TRBJ1-1	TRBD1	TGTGCCAGCAGATTACCCGGGACAGGGTCTGCGGGTGCTTTCTTT	CASRLPGTGSAGAFF
TRBV6-4	NA	TRBJ1-5	NA	TGTGCCAGCAGTGACTTTAGGGTACACAATCAGCCCCAGCATTTT	CASSDFRVHNQPQHF
TRBV7-9	NA	TRBJ1-1	TRBD1	TGTGCCAGCAGCTTGAGGGACAGGGGGCGGACTGAAGCTTTCTTT	CASSLRDRGRTEAFF
TRBV4-2	once	TRBJ1-4	NA	TGTGCCAGCAGCCTCCTAAGGGGGGTGACTAATGAAAAACTGTTTTTT	CASSLLRGVTNEKLFF
TRBV29-1	few	TRBJ1-1	NA	TGCAGCGTTGGTCTTTTCATGAACACTGAAGCTTTCTTT	CSVGLFMNTEAFF
TRBV5-1	NA	TRBJ1-1	NA	TGCGCCAGCAGCTTGGAAGGGCTCATGGAGGGGAACACTGAAGCTTTCTTT	CASSLEGLMEGNTEAFF
TRBV6-5	NA	TRBJ1-3	NA	TGTGCCAGCAGTTACTCGGGAGGAAACTCTGGAAACACCATATATTTT	CASSYSGGNSGNTIYF
TRBV7-6	few	TRBJ2-7	TRBD2	TGTGCCAGCAGCTTTAACGGGGGGACTGGCGAGCAGTACTTC	CASSFNGGTGEQYF
TRBV12-5	NA	TRBJ2-7	NA	TGTGCTAGTGGTTTACGGACAAAACCAGACGAGCAGTACTTC	CASGLRTKPDEQYF
TRBV7-9	NA	TRBJ1-1	NA	TGTGCCAGCAGGGTTCAGGGGAACACTGAAGCTTTCTTT	CASRVQGNTEAFF
TRBV5-1	once	TRBJ2-5	TRBD1	TGCGCCAGCAGGACCGGGACAGAAGAGACCCAGTACTTC	CASRTGTEETQYF
TRBV7-2	NA	TRBJ1-5	NA	TGTGCCAGCAGCTTAGTCGCTGGAAGCAATCAGCCCCAGCATTTT	CASSLVAGSNQPQHF
TRBV7-6	few	TRBJ1-5	NA	TGTGCCAGCAGCTTAGTCGGTCAGCCCCAGCATTTT	CASSLVGQPQHF
TRBV7-2	NA	TRBJ1-4	TRBD1	TGTGCCAGCAGCTTAAATCGACAGGGAAATGAAAAACTGTTTTTT	CASSLNRQGNEKLFF
TRBV27	NA	TRBJ1-4	TRBD1	TGTGCCAGCAGTTTAGGGGACAGGGGATCTAATGAAAAACTGTTTTTT	CASSLGDRGSNEKLFF
TRBV27	NA	TRBJ2-7	TRBD1	TGTGCCAGCACCTTGTCCCGGGAGACCAGGGGGCTCTACGAGCAGTACTTC	CASTLSRETRGLYEQYF
TRBV18	NA	TRBJ1-1	NA	TGTGCCAGCTCACCATCTGGGATGGACACTGAAGCTTTCTTT	CASSPSGMDTEAFF
TRBV7-9	NA	TRBJ1-1	NA	TGTGCCAGCAGTCTCCCCCCAGCGAACACTGAAGCTTTCTTT	CASSLPPANTEAFF
TRBV19	NA	TRBJ1-6	NA	TGTGCCAGTAGTAACGCCGGCGGAAATTCACCCCTCCACTTT	CASSNAGGNSPLHF
TRBV5-1	NA	TRBJ1-1	NA	TGCGCCAGCAGCTTGGCCTGGGGATTTGGCGCTGAAGCTTTCTTT	CASSLAWGFGAEAFF
TRBV7-2	NA	TRBJ1-2	TRBD1	TGTGCCAGCAGCTCACAGGGGGCAGGTGGCTACACCTTC	CASSSQGAGGYTF
TRBV6-5	NA	TRBJ2-1	NA	TGTGCCAGCTTCCGGGGGCCAAATGAGCAGTTCTTC	CASFRGPNEQFF